This entry features one T cell receptor beta chain sequence. The data are from a study of blood T cell repertoires in COVID-19. About the research overall: The United States, Italy and Spain were the sources of the acute and convalescent COVID-19 samples. The cDNA or gDNA used as material had been derived from T cells, B-cell-depleted T cells, or PBMCs.

The junction had 3 bases not matched to a gene; V was cut back by 4 bases and J by 5 bases. This CDR3 has 14 residues. Per germline, CDR1 SGHKS and CDR2 YYEKEE (reference sequence). TCRdb's copy holds only in-frame clones and misses some; the assay was immunoSEQ multiplex PCR. The table records about 240,000 clones, approximately 84% of them present only once. Individuals aged roughly 18 to 95 years were recruited from around 22 US areas. Sequenced material: PBMCs or T cells enriched from blood (not recorded which). The genes are TRBV5-5 and TRBJ1-5; TRBD1 aligns across 10 bases. This clonotype originated in a woman aged 40-49 years with acute COVID-19. The CDR3 protein is CASSQDRGDQPQHF. As DNA, the CDR3 is TGTGCCAGCAGCCAGGACAGGGGGGATCAGCCCCAGCATTTT.